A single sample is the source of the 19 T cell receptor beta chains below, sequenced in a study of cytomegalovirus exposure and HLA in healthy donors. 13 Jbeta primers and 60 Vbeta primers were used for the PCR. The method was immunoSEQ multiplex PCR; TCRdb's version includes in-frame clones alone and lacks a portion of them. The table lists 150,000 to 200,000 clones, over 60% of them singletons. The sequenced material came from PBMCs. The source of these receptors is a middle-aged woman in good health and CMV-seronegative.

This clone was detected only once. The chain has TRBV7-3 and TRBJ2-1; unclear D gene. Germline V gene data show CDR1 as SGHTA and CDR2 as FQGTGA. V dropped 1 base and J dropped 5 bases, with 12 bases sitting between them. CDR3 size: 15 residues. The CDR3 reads CASSLRATNHNEQFF. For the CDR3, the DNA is TGTGCCAGCAGCTTAAGGGCGACAAACCACAATGAGCAGTTCTTC.

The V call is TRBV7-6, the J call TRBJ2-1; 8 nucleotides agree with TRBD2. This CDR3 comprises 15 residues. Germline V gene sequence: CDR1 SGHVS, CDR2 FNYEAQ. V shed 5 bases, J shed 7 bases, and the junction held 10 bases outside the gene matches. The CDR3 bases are TGTGCCAGCAGCCGGGGGGGCGCGGAAGCGAATGAGCAGTTCTTC. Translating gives CASSRGGAEANEQFF. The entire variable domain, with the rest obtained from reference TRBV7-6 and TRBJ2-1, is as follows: GAGVSQSPRYKVTKRGQDVALRCDPISGHVSLYWYRQALGQGPEFLTYFNYEAQQDKSGLPNDRFSAERPEGSISTLTIQRTEQRDSAMYRCASSRGGAEANEQFFGPGTRLTVL.

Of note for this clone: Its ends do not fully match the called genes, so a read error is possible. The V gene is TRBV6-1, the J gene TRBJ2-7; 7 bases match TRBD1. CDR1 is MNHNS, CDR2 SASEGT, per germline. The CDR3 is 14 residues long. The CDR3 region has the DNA TGTGCCAGCAGTAAAGCGCAGGGGGAAACCGAGCAGTACTTC. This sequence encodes CASSKAQGETEQYF.

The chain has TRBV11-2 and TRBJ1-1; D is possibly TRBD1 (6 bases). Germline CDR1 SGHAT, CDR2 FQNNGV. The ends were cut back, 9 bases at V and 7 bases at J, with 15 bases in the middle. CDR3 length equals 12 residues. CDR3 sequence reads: CASKTGRDEAFF. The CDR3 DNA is TGTGCCAGTAAAACAGGGCGCGATGAAGCTTTCTTT.

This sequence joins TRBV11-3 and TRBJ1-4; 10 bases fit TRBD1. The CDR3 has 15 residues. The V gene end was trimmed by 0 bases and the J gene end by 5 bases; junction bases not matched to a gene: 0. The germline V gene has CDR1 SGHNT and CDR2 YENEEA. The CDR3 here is CASSLEGQGNEKLFF. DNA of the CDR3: TGTGCCAGCAGCTTAGAGGGACAGGGGAATGAAAAACTGTTTTTT.

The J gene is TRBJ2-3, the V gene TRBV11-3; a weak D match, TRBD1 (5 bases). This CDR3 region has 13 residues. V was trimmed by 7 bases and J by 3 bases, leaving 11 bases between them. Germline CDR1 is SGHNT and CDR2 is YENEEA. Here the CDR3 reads CASKGYSTDTQYF. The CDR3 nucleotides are TGTGCCAGCAAGGGGTACAGTACAGATACGCAGTATTTT.

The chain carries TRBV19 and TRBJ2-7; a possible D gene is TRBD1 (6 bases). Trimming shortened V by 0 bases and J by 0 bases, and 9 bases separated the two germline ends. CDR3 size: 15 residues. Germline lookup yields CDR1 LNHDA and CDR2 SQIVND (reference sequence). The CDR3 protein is CASSIDTGYSYEQYF. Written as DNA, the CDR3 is TGTGCCAGTAGTATAGACACAGGGTACTCCTACGAGCAGTACTTC. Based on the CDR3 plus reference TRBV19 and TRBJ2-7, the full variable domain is DGGITQSPKYLFRKEGQNVTLSCEQNLNHDAMYWYRQDPGQGLRLIYYSQIVNDFQKGDIAEGYSVSREKKESFPLTVTSAQKNPTAFYLCASSIDTGYSYEQYFGPGTRLTVT.

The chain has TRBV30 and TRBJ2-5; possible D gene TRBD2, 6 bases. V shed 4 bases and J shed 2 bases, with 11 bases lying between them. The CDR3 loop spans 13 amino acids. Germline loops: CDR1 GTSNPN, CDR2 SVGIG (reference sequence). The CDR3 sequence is CAWTAGTQETQYF. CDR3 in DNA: TGTGCCTGGACGGCCGGGACTCAAGAGACCCAGTACTTC. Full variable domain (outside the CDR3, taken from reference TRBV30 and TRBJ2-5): SQTIHQWPATLVQPVGSPLSLECTVEGTSNPNLYWYRQAAGRGLQLLFYSVGIGQISSEVPQNLSASRPQDRQFILSSKKLLLSDSGFYLCAWTAGTQETQYFGPGTRLLVL.

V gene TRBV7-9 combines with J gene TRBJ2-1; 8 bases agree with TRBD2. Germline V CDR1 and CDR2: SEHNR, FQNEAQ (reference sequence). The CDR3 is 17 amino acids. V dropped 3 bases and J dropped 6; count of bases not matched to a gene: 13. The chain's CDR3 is CASSFRSGSVLGNEQFF. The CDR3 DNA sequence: TGTGCCAGCAGCTTTAGGAGCGGGAGCGTTCTTGGCAATGAGCAGTTCTTC. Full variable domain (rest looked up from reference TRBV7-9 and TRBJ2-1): DTGVSQNPRHKITKRGQNVTFRCDPISEHNRLYWYRQTLGQGPEFLTYFQNEAQLEKSRLLSDRFSAERPKGSFSTLEIQRTEQGDSAMYLCASSFRSGSVLGNEQFFGPGTRLTVL.

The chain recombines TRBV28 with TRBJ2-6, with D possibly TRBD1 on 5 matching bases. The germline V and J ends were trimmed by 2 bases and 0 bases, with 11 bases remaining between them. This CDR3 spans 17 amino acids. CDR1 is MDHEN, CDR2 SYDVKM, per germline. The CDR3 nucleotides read TGTGCCAGCAGTTTAAGGACATACTACTCTGGGGCCAACGTCCTGACTTTC. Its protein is CASSLRTYYSGANVLTF.

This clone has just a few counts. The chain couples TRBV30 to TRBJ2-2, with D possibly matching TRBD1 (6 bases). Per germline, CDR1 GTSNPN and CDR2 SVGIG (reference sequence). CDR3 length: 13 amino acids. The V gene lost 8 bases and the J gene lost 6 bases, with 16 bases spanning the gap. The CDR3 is CALELYRAGELFF. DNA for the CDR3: TGTGCCCTGGAGTTATACAGGGCCGGGGAGCTGTTTTTT.

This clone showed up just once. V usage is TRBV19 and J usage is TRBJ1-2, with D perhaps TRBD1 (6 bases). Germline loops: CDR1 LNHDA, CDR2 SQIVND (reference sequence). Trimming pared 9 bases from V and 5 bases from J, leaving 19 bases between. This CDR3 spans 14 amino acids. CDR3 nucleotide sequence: TGTGCCAGCTTCCAACAGCAGGGGACATATGGCTACACCTTC. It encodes CASFQQQGTYGYTF.

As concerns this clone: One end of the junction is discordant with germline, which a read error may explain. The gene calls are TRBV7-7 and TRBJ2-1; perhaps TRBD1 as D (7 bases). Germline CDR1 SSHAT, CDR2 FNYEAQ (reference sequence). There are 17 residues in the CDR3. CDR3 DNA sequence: TGTGCTAGCAGCACCGACAGGGACTCCCCATCCTACAATGAGCAGTTCTTC. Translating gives CASSTDRDSPSYNEQFF.

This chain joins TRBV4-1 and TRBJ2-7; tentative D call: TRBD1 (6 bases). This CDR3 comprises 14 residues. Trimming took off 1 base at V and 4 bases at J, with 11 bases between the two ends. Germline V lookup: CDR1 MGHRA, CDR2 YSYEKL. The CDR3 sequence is CASSQGPGEYEQYF. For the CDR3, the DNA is TGCGCCAGCAGCCAAGGTCCAGGGGAATACGAGCAGTACTTC.

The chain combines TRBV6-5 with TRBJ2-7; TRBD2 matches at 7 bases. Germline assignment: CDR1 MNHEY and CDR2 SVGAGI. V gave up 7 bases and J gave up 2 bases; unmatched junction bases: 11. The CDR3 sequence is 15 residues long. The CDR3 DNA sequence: TGTGCCAGCACCAGGCTCGGGGGGACTCCCTACGAGCAGTACTTC. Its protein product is CASTRLGGTPYEQYF.

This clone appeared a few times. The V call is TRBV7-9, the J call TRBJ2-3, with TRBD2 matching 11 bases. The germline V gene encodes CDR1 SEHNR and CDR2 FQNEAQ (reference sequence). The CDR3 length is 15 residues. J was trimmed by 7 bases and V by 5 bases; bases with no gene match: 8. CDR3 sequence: CASSPIAGGPNTQYF. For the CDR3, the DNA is TGTGCCAGCAGCCCTATAGCGGGAGGGCCAAATACGCAGTATTTT.

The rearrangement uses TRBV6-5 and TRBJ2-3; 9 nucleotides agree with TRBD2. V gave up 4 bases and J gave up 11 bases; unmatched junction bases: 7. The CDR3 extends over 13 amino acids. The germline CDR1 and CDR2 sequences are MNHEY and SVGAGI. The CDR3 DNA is TGTGCCAGCAGTTTGGAGGGGCGGGGGGGGCAGTATTTT. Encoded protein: CASSLEGRGGQYF.

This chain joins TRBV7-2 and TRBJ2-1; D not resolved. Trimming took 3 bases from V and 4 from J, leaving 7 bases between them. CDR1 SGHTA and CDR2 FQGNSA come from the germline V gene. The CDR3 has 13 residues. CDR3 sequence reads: CASSLREYNEQFF. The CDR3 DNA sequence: TGTGCCAGCAGCTTGCGAGAATACAATGAGCAGTTCTTC.

CDR3 residues: CASSALKGSQHF. For the CDR3, the DNA is TGTGCCAGTAGTGCCCTTAAGGGGTCCCAGCATTTT. J is TRBJ1-5 and V is TRBV19; D may be TRBD1 (5 bases). Trimming stripped 5 bases from V and 11 bases from J, with 13 bases between. The germline CDR1 and CDR2 sequences are LNHDA and SQIVND (reference sequence). The CDR3 runs to 12 residues.